This is a list of T cell receptor beta chains from one sample in a study of shared clonotypes between healthy human individuals. Clones were sequenced by immunoSEQ multiplex PCR, and TCRdb holds only the in-frame ones, with some missing. The sample has about 1.5 million clones; 95% to 99% are singletons. Material: naive CD4+ T cells sorted from blood. The receptors originated from a man aged 30-40 years in good health. Both conserved end residues are part of each CDR3. The D gene is left open where the match is weak. Rows may omit the clone size; those that give it use once, few, many or a size class.

>TRBJ1-2|.|.|TRBV28
TGTGCCAGCAGTCCACAGTTGGGGGGGCTTGGGAATGGCTACACCTTC
CASSPQLGGLGNGYTF
>TRBJ1-3|.|TRBD1|TRBV15
TGTGCCACCAGCAGAGTGGGGACAGGGCCCTCTGGAAACACCATATATTTT
CATSRVGTGPSGNTIYF
>TRBJ2-2|.|TRBD1|TRBV18
TGTGCCAGCTCAGAGAACGACAGGGGAATGGCCGGGGAGCTGTTTTTT
CASSENDRGMAGELFF
>TRBJ2-2|.|TRBD1|TRBV5-1
TGCGCCAGCAGCTGGGGGACAGCGTCTAACACCGGGGAGCTGTTTTTT
CASSWGTASNTGELFF
>TRBJ2-1|.|.|TRBV7-9
TGTGCCAGCAGCGCGGTGGAGTCTTTGAGGGTTGAGCAGTTCTTC
CASSAVESLRVEQFF
>TRBJ1-1|.|TRBD1|TRBV5-1
TGCGCCAGCAGCTTGGCTGGGACAGCCACTGAAGCTTTCTTT
CASSLAGTATEAFF
>TRBJ2-3|.|TRBD2|TRBV7-2
TGTGCCAGCAGCTTGGGAGGGGTATCAGATACGCAGTATTTT
CASSLGGVSDTQYF
>TRBJ2-1|.|TRBD2|TRBV9
TGTGCCAGCAGCGTCACTAGCGGGACGACATATGAGCAGTTCTTC
CASSVTSGTTYEQFF
>TRBJ2-2|.|.|TRBV18
TGTGCCAGCTCACAAGGGGCGACCGGGGAGCTGTTTTTT
CASSQGATGELFF
>TRBJ2-7|.|TRBD1|TRBV9
TGTGCCAGCAGCGGACAGGGTTTATACGAGCAGTACTTC
CASSGQGLYEQYF
>TRBJ2-3|.|.|TRBV10-3
TGTGCCATCAGTGAGTCAGGGGACCTCACAGATACGCAGTATTTT
CAISESGDLTDTQYF
>TRBJ1-2|.|.|TRBV27
TGTGCCAGCAGTATCACGCCATATTATGGCTACACCTTC
CASSITPYYGYTF
>TRBJ2-5|once|.|TRBV29-1
TGCAGCGTGGGAGGGGGTCGCGGCTGGTCTGGGACCCAGTACTTC
CSVGGGRGWSGTQYF
>TRBJ2-1|.|TRBD2|TRBV12-5
TGTGCTAGTATGTTGAGCGGGAGTCATGAGCAGTTCTTC
CASMLSGSHEQFF
>TRBJ1-4|.|.|TRBV28
TGTGCCGCAGCCCGTACAACTAATGAAAAACTGTTTTTT
CAAARTTNEKLFF
>TRBJ2-5|.|TRBD1|TRBV5-1
TGCGCCAGCAGCTCCGGACAGGGGCAGGGAGAGACCCAGTACTTC
CASSSGQGQGETQYF
>TRBJ2-3|once|.|TRBV25-1
TGTGCCAGCAGTGAAATCGGGCTGGGGGATACGCAGTATTTT
CASSEIGLGDTQYF
>TRBJ2-1|.|.|TRBV5-1
TGCGCCAGCAGCGTGGCCAGTTGGCAGGGCCATTTGAGTGAGCAGTTCTTC
CASSVASWQGHLSEQFF
>TRBJ1-5|once|.|TRBV5-1
TGCGCCAGCAGCTTGGAAGGTCTGACAGATAGCAATCAGCCCCAGCATTTT
CASSLEGLTDSNQPQHF
>TRBJ2-7|.|.|TRBV5-1
TGCGCCAGCAGCGACGTCAGCTACTACGAGCAGTACTTC
CASSDVSYYEQYF
>TRBJ1-5|.|TRBD1|TRBV9
TGTGCCAGCAGCGGACAGGGTAGTCAGCCCCAGCATTTT
CASSGQGSQPQHF
>TRBJ1-5|.|.|TRBV10-2
TGCGCCAGCAGTAATCAGGGGAGCAATCAGCCCCAGCATTTT
CASSNQGSNQPQHF
>TRBJ1-4|.|.|TRBV7-9
TGTGCCAGCAGCCCTGACACCTTCAATGAAAAACTGTTTTTT
CASSPDTFNEKLFF
>TRBJ1-4|.|.|TRBV18
TGTGCCAGCTCACCTCAACAGCGCAAGAATGAAAAACTGTTTTTT
CASSPQQRKNEKLFF
>TRBJ1-4|.|.|TRBV2
TGTGCCAGCAGCCCCTTAGCCAAGTCCCAATTTAATGAAAAACTGTTTTTT
CASSPLAKSQFNEKLFF
>TRBJ2-1|.|.|TRBV6-6
TGTGCCAGCACTAGGGACAAGTACAATGAGCAGTTCTTC
CASTRDKYNEQFF
>TRBJ1-2|.|TRBD1|TRBV23-1
TGCGCCAGCAGTCCTCGGACAGGGGGCGCAGGCTACACCTTC
CASSPRTGGAGYTF
>TRBJ1-2|.|.|TRBV4-1
TGCGCCAGCAGCCAAGACACGGGGGCGGGTGGCTACACCTTC
CASSQDTGAGGYTF
>TRBJ2-7|.|.|TRBV7-8
TGTGCCAGCAGCTTAGCCCAGACAACGACCTACGAGCAGTACTTC
CASSLAQTTTYEQYF
>TRBJ1-2|.|TRBD1|TRBV10-3
TGTGCCATCAGTGACCCCGGGACAGGCAACTATGGCTACACCTTC
CAISDPGTGNYGYTF
>TRBJ1-5|.|.|TRBV19
TGTGCCAGTAGTATGCGGGGTCAGCCCCAGCATTTT
CASSMRGQPQHF
>TRBJ2-3|once|TRBD2|TRBV2
TGTGCCAGCAGTGAAACTAGCGGGAGTTTAGATACGCAGTATTTT
CASSETSGSLDTQYF
>TRBJ2-3|.|TRBD2|TRBV5-1
TGCGCCAGCAGCTTCGGCGGGAGGGCGGGCGATACGCAGTATTTT
CASSFGGRAGDTQYF
>TRBJ1-3|.|.|TRBV5-4
TGTGCCAGCAGCTTGGGGCTACCTGGCAACACCATATATTTT
CASSLGLPGNTIYF
>TRBJ2-1|.|TRBD2|TRBV11-2
TGTGCCAGCAGCTTCACCGGGGGGACTAGAGGCAATGAGCAGTTCTTC
CASSFTGGTRGNEQFF
>TRBJ2-7|.|TRBD2|TRBV5-6
TGTGCCAGCAGCTTAATCGGGAGGGCCGTCGCCTACGAGCAGTACTTC
CASSLIGRAVAYEQYF
>TRBJ2-5|.|TRBD1|TRBV28
TGTGCCAGCAGTCCCGTGGACAGGGGGTTTAAGACCCAGTACTTC
CASSPVDRGFKTQYF
>TRBJ1-1|.|TRBD1|TRBV5-4
TGTGCCAGCAGCTTTGAGGGGGCGCGAACTGAAGCTTTCTTT
CASSFEGARTEAFF
>TRBJ2-2|.|.|TRBV5-4
TGTGCCAGCAGCAGGGGTTTCGACACCGGGGAGCTGTTTTTT
CASSRGFDTGELFF
>TRBJ1-1|.|TRBD1|TRBV2
TGTGCCAGCGCTAACAGGGGTCAGGAAGCTTTCTTT
CASANRGQEAFF
>TRBJ2-7|.|.|TRBV5-1
TGCGCCAGCAGCTTGGAATACGAGCAGTACTTC
CASSLEYEQYF
>TRBJ2-3|.|.|TRBV12-2
TGTGCAAGTCGAAGACAGGGGGCGCGACGCCGAGATACGCAGTATTTT
CASRRQGARRRDTQYF
>TRBJ2-1|.|.|TRBV7-9
TGTGCCAGCAGCTTAGAGTTACACAATGAGCAGTTCTTC
CASSLELHNEQFF
>TRBJ2-7|.|.|TRBV15
TGTGCCACCAGTCTGATTGCAGGAGGACACGAGCAGTACTTC
CATSLIAGGHEQYF
>TRBJ2-7|.|.|TRBV5-1
TGCGCCAGCAGCTTGGCTACCCTCGGACTATATCATGACGAGCAGTACTTC
CASSLATLGLYHDEQYF
>TRBJ2-4|.|.|TRBV11-2
TGTGCCAGCAGCCAATCGCTCCGGTCCAAAAACATTCAGTACTTC
CASSQSLRSKNIQYF
>TRBJ2-1|.|TRBD2|TRBV18
TGTGCCAGCTCACCGGGGACTAGCGGGAGTCTAAGCAATGAGCAGTTCTTC
CASSPGTSGSLSNEQFF
>TRBJ2-7|.|TRBD2|TRBV6-1
TGTGCCAGCAGCGGACTAGCGGGAGAGGCCGAGCAGTACTTC
CASSGLAGEAEQYF
>TRBJ1-4|.|.|TRBV11-2
TGTGCCAGCAGCTTAGGACTAGGAGTGAGTGAAAAACTGTTTTTT
CASSLGLGVSEKLFF
>TRBJ2-3|.|.|TRBV15
TGTGCCACCAGCAGAGATCCTCAGAGGGCAGATACGCAGTATTTT
CATSRDPQRADTQYF
>TRBJ2-1|.|TRBD2|TRBV11-3
TGTGCCAGCAGCTCAAGCACGGGAGGCGCCTACAATGAGCAGTTCTTC
CASSSSTGGAYNEQFF